What follows are 3 T cell receptor beta chains derived from one specimen sequenced in a study of radiotherapy plus CTLA-4 blockade in lung cancer. Generated by immunoSEQ multiplex PCR, the TCRdb table keeps only in-frame clones and is missing some. The profile shows 95,000 to 150,000 clones, around 89% of them singletons. The specimen comprised peripheral blood, sampled from a patient treated with radiotherapy plus ipilimumab. These receptors all stem from a human donor with non-small cell lung cancer that progressed on radiotherapy plus ipilimumab.

The chain couples TRBV5-4 to TRBJ2-2; the D gene is possibly TRBD1 (6 bases). The CDR3 consists of 15 residues. V gave up 3 bases and J gave up 8 bases, with 17 bases separating them. The V gene's germline CDR1 is SGHNT and CDR2 YYREEE (reference sequence). The CDR3 spells CASSYLNSGTGELFF. Written as DNA, the CDR3 is TGTGCCAGCAGCTATCTGAATTCCGGGACAGGGGAGCTGTTTTTT.

The chain has TRBV5-8 and TRBJ1-1; D remains ambiguous. Germline V gene sequence: CDR1 SGHTS, CDR2 YDEGEE. This CDR3 contains 10 residues. V lost 0 bases, J lost 10 bases, and 4 bases lay in between. The CDR3 sequence is CASSLGGAFF. In nucleotides, the CDR3 is TGTGCCAGCAGCTTGGGGGGAGCTTTCTTT.

This chain uses TRBV5-1 with TRBJ2-7; 12 bases line up with TRBD2. Germline V gives CDR1 SGHRS, CDR2 YFSETQ. Unmatched junction bases numbered 17, after V lost 6 bases and J lost 7 bases. CDR3 length: 17 residues. The CDR3 spells CASTPQLAGGPPGEQYF. The CDR3 region has the DNA TGCGCCAGCACCCCCCAACTAGCGGGAGGACCTCCGGGTGAGCAGTACTTC.